This T cell receptor beta chain was sequenced in a study of blood T cell repertoires in COVID-19. Study in general: T cells, B-cell-depleted T cells, or PBMCs provided the cDNA or gDNA that served as material.

V lost 3 bases to trimming and J lost 0 bases, with 8 bases between them. Germline V lookup: CDR1 GTSNPN, CDR2 SVGIG (reference sequence). The CDR3 has 14 amino acids. Original handling: Estimates of nucleated cell counts were drawn from the amplification of reference gene primers. Assay: immunoSEQ multiplex PCR; the TCRdb copy retains only in-frame clones and omits some. The D gene and trimming were derived from the DNA, and the V and J assignments and clone size from that table. The table includes 250,000 to 300,000 clones, 85% to 90% detected once. J is TRBJ1-4 and V is TRBV30; D might be TRBD1 (5 bases). This receptor was obtained from a woman aged 40-49 years who had recovered from COVID-19. The sample was peripheral blood. The CDR3 DNA sequence: TGTGCCTGGAGCAGGACAACAACTAATGAAAAACTGTTTTTT. Its translation is CAWSRTTTNEKLFF.